Listed below are T cell receptor beta chains from one sample, sequenced in a study of preoperative IRX-2 immunotherapy in early breast cancer. Sequencing used immunoSEQ multiplex PCR; TCRdb keeps in-frame clones, though not all of them. Of roughly 3,500 clones listed, 75% to 85% are singletons. The material was tumor tissue, obtained after IRX-2 immunotherapy. These receptors all stem from a human donor with breast cancer. Both conserved end residues are part of each CDR3. Fields, in order: J gene, clone size, CDR3 length, D gene, V gene, CDR3 protein. D genes are given only for firm matches. Rows may omit the clone size; those that give it use once, few, many or a size class.

J: TRBJ1-1
size: .
length: 13
D: .
V: TRBV6-8
CDR3: CASSYKAGTEAFF

J: TRBJ1-4
size: .
length: 14
D: .
V: TRBV29-1
CDR3: CSVMTDATNEKLFF

J: TRBJ2-1
size: .
length: 14
D: TRBD2
V: TRBV6-8
CDR3: CASSASGDNNEQFF

J: TRBJ2-1
size: .
length: 15
D: TRBD2
V: TRBV11-3
CDR3: CASSYGTSDHNEQFF

J: TRBJ1-1
size: .
length: 13
D: .
V: TRBV28
CDR3: CASSARVGTEAFF

J: TRBJ1-5
size: .
length: 15
D: TRBD1
V: TRBV11-3
CDR3: CASSLQQGYNQPQHF

J: TRBJ1-1
size: .
length: 15
D: TRBD1
V: TRBV28
CDR3: CASSYRGQGGTEAFF

J: TRBJ2-3
size: .
length: 19
D: .
V: TRBV11-3
CDR3: CASSPGSHSLFASTDTQYF

J: TRBJ1-2
size: .
length: 17
D: TRBD1
V: TRBV5-1
CDR3: CASSIYGTGSGVDGYTF

J: TRBJ1-6
size: .
length: 15
D: TRBD1
V: TRBV5-1
CDR3: CASSLTTGVDSPLHF

J: TRBJ1-6
size: .
length: 15
D: TRBD1
V: TRBV11-3
CDR3: CASSLVAGGNSPLHF

J: TRBJ2-7
size: .
length: 13
D: TRBD1
V: TRBV14
CDR3: CASSQWDSYEQYF

J: TRBJ2-5
size: .
length: 17
D: .
V: TRBV25-1
CDR3: CASSEGRREGGQETQYF

J: TRBJ1-2
size: .
length: 13
D: .
V: TRBV28
CDR3: CASSIPRERGYTF

J: TRBJ2-7
size: .
length: 17
D: .
V: TRBV28
CDR3: CASSTRRGSLGPYEQYF

J: TRBJ2-7
size: .
length: 13
D: .
V: TRBV6-8
CDR3: CASSYAESYEQYF

J: TRBJ1-1
size: .
length: 15
D: .
V: TRBV19
CDR3: CASSIGQYRNTEAFF

J: TRBJ1-6
size: .
length: 17
D: TRBD1
V: TRBV11-3
CDR3: CASSAPTTGIGNSPLHF

J: TRBJ2-1
size: once
length: 14
D: TRBD1
V: TRBV12-5
CDR3: CASGAGQGHNEQFF

J: TRBJ2-6
size: once
length: 16
D: .
V: TRBV1
CDR3: CASSQLETSGANVLTF

J: TRBJ1-1
size: .
length: 13
D: .
V: TRBV19
CDR3: CASSIVGTTEAFF

J: TRBJ2-1
size: .
length: 15
D: .
V: TRBV5-1
CDR3: CASSPDRDTYNEQFF

J: TRBJ1-5
size: .
length: 14
D: .
V: TRBV28
CDR3: CASSFGDGNQPQHF

J: TRBJ1-1
size: .
length: 14
D: .
V: TRBV10-3
CDR3: CAISEGQLNTEAFF

J: TRBJ1-4
size: .
length: 14
D: .
V: TRBV19
CDR3: CASSITGLDEKLFF

J: TRBJ1-1
size: large
length: 14
D: .
V: TRBV11-3
CDR3: CASSKTRASGGAFF

J: TRBJ1-4
size: .
length: 17
D: .
V: TRBV6-8
CDR3: CASSPRPSGTGGEKLFF

J: TRBJ1-1
size: .
length: 16
D: TRBD1
V: TRBV6-8
CDR3: CASSLRQGVLNTEAFF

J: TRBJ2-1
size: .
length: 16
D: .
V: TRBV5-1
CDR3: CASSLAGIVGPNEQFF

J: TRBJ2-2
size: few
length: 17
D: TRBD2
V: TRBV11-3
CDR3: CASSLGSGSINTGELFF

J: TRBJ1-1
size: once
length: 17
D: TRBD1
V: TRBV28
CDR3: CASSRRAWDRSNTEAFF

J: TRBJ1-5
size: .
length: 15
D: .
V: TRBV5-1
CDR3: CASSVDSYSNQPQHF

J: TRBJ2-2
size: .
length: 15
D: TRBD2
V: TRBV5-1
CDR3: CASSWGLAGTGELFF

J: TRBJ1-4
size: .
length: 16
D: TRBD1
V: TRBV11-3
CDR3: CASSLFDRVLGEKLFF

J: TRBJ1-6
size: .
length: 12
D: .
V: TRBV28
CDR3: CASSPLNSPLHF

J: TRBJ2-1
size: .
length: 17
D: TRBD2
V: TRBV28
CDR3: CASSTRTSGSRDNEQFF

J: TRBJ1-1
size: once
length: 14
D: .
V: TRBV19
CDR3: CASSNRGADTEAFF

J: TRBJ1-5
size: .
length: 13
D: .
V: TRBV18
CDR3: CASSPNLEEPQHF

J: TRBJ1-1
size: .
length: 11
D: .
V: TRBV6-7
CDR3: CASARGTEAFF

J: TRBJ1-5
size: .
length: 13
D: .
V: TRBV23-1
CDR3: CASSITPGQPQHF

J: TRBJ2-6
size: few
length: 14
D: .
V: TRBV18
CDR3: CASSEVSGANVLTF

J: TRBJ1-2
size: .
length: 14
D: .
V: TRBV15
CDR3: CATSRDRTAEGYTF

J: TRBJ2-2
size: .
length: 15
D: .
V: TRBV19
CDR3: CASSIESGYSGELFF

J: TRBJ1-3
size: .
length: 15
D: TRBD1
V: TRBV11-3
CDR3: CASSGRTGTGNTIYF